The entry that follows covers one TCR beta chain sequence. Per the original data handling: Reference gene primer amplification gave nucleated cell count estimates. Only in-frame clones appear in the TCRdb table, and some are missing; sequencing was by immunoSEQ multiplex PCR. V and J calls and clone size are copied from that table; D and trimming were computed from the DNA. The sample lists under 250,000 clones, roughly 83% seen once, with under 7% in the top ten. These data are taken from a study of blood T cell repertoires in COVID-19. Study-level background: The United States, Italy and Spain were the sources of the acute and convalescent COVID-19 samples. T cells, B-cell-depleted T cells, or PBMCs supplied cDNA or gDNA.

Patients from Seattle were sampled longitudinally, starting during active infection. Deletions cut 7 bases from V and 2 bases from J, with 13 bases between. This CDR3 has 14 amino acids. In germline, CDR1 is LNHDA, CDR2 SQIVND (reference sequence). The V gene is TRBV19, the J gene TRBJ2-3, with D perhaps TRBD2 (5 bases). The sample was peripheral blood. The source is a middle-aged woman with COVID-19, enrolled during active disease. CDR3 DNA sequence: TGTGCCAGTACTACTAGATTGTTCACAGATACGCAGTATTTT. Translating it yields CASTTRLFTDTQYF.